The 15 T cell receptor beta chains reported below all come from one sample, sequenced in a study of T cells after yellow fever vaccination. TCRdb redid the calling of the 5' RACE reads with MiXCR, one entry per CDR3 protein. The data contain about 58,000 distinct CDR3 sequences, about 6.6% of them singletons. Sequenced material: CD8+ T cells sorted from PBMCs, taken on the day of the first yellow fever vaccination. Receptor source: a man younger than 30 who received the YFV17D yellow fever vaccine.

This clonotype showed up just a few times. The chain combines TRBV12-5 with TRBJ1-4; 7 nucleotides match TRBD1. The length of the CDR3 is 15 residues. V dropped 5 bases and J dropped 6; count of bases not matched to a gene: 9. CDR1 and CDR2 from the germline V gene are LGHNT and FRNRAP. The CDR3 spells CASGTTDRADEKLFF. The CDR3 DNA reads as TGTGCTAGTGGTACCACCGACAGGGCGGATGAAAAACTGTTTTTT.

This sequence joins TRBV19 and TRBJ1-1, with 7 bases matching TRBD1. The J segment lost 7 bases and the V segment lost 6 bases, leaving 11 bases of the junction unmatched. Looked up from germline, CDR1 is LNHDA and CDR2 is SQIVND (reference sequence). CDR3 length: 14 amino acids. The CDR3 DNA follows: TGTGCCAGTAGGCCCGACAGGGTATTGGGTGAAGCTTTCTTT. This sequence encodes CASRPDRVLGEAFF.

A few counts support this clonotype. The chain links TRBV4-3 to TRBJ1-3; D unclear. The germline gives CDR1 LGHNA, CDR2 YSLEER. Trimming left V 3 bases short and J 2 bases short, with 8 bases between. The CDR3 covers 14 residues. The CDR3 spells CASSHTSTGNTIYF. The CDR3 bases are TGCGCCAGCAGCCACACTAGTACTGGAAACACCATATATTTT.

This clonotype was recorded at least ten times. The rearrangement joins TRBV24-1 to TRBJ2-1; TRBD2 matches at 9 bases. This CDR3 region has 17 residues. CDR1 and CDR2 from the germline V gene are KGHDR and SFDVKD. Losses at the gene ends were 1 base for V and 6 bases for J; bases not matched to a gene: 9. CDR3 nucleotide sequence: TGTGCCACCAGTGATTTCAAGCGGGGGGCCCGAATCAATGAGCAGTTCTTC. It encodes CATSDFKRGARINEQFF.

There are many counts of this clonotype. V and J are TRBV12-3 or TRBV12-4 and TRBJ2-2; 7 nucleotides line up with TRBD1. The J segment lost 4 bases and the V segment lost 1 base, leaving 6 bases of the junction unmatched. There are 16 residues in the CDR3. The CDR3 sequence: CASSLVHRGGTGELFF. The CDR3 region has the DNA TGTGCCAGCAGTTTAGTCCACAGGGGCGGCACCGGGGAGCTGTTTTTT.

V and J are TRBV18 and TRBJ2-7, with D uncertain. The V and J ends lost 2 bases and 4 bases respectively, with 9 bases between them. Germline values: CDR1 KGHSH, CDR2 LQKENI. The CDR3 totals 13 residues. The CDR3 protein is CASSPGPKYEQYV. The CDR3 coding sequence is TGTGCCAGCTCACCAGGTCCAAAATACGAGCAGTACGTC.

Only a few counts were recorded for this clonotype. The V and J genes are TRBV19 and TRBJ1-2; D may be TRBD1 (5 bases). CDR1 LNHDA and CDR2 SQIVND come from the germline V gene (reference sequence). Between the trimmed V and J ends, which lost 9 bases and 1 base, there was a span of 21 bases. The CDR3 totals 16 residues. CDR3 loop: CASSPPDRSVNYGYTF. CDR3 coding DNA: TGTGCCAGCAGCCCCCCCGACAGATCAGTTAACTATGGCTACACCTTC.

This clonotype was seen at least ten times. The chain links TRBV5-4 to TRBJ2-7; TRBD1 matches at 9 bases. This CDR3 is built from 16 residues. V shed 4 bases and J 7 bases; nucleotides not matched to a gene: 15. Germline loops: CDR1 SGHNT, CDR2 YYREEE (reference sequence). The CDR3 spells CASSHHPGQGGGEQYF. The CDR3 region has the DNA TGTGCCAGCAGCCACCACCCGGGACAGGGTGGAGGAGAGCAGTACTTC.

This clonotype was recorded many times. J is TRBJ2-2 and V is TRBV6-1; 9 bases are shared with TRBD1. The CDR3 sequence is 14 residues long. V dropped 8 bases and J dropped 0; count of bases not matched to a gene: 1. Germline CDR1 reads MNHNS; CDR2 reads SASEGT. CDR3 nucleotides: TGTGCCAGCGGACAGGGGCCGAACACCGGGGAGCTGTTTTTT. It translates to CASGQGPNTGELFF.

This clonotype was observed at least ten times. J is TRBJ2-1 and V is TRBV6-1; the D is unclear. Per the germline V gene, CDR1 is MNHNS and CDR2 is SASEGT. The CDR3 covers 12 residues. With 11 bases removed from V and 6 bases from J, the gap between germline ends came to 14 bases. The CDR3 nucleotides read TGTGCCTCAGCCGGGCTCCGCAATGAGCAGTTCTTC. This codes for CASAGLRNEQFF.

This clonotype was seen many times. V is TRBV27 and J is TRBJ2-3; TRBD1 or TRBD2 may be the D gene (5 bases each). Trimming cost V 3 bases and J 4 bases, with 17 bases left between them. Germline assignment: CDR1 MNHEY and CDR2 SMNVEV (reference sequence). This CDR3 region has 16 residues. The CDR3 reads CASSLAVGPGPDTQYF. The CDR3, as DNA: TGTGCCAGCAGTTTGGCAGTCGGTCCGGGGCCAGATACGCAGTATTTT.

The sample holds many counts of this clonotype. The V gene is TRBV7-2, the J gene TRBJ1-1; D is unclear. Germline assignment: CDR1 SGHTA and CDR2 FQGNSA. V lost 3 bases and J 4 bases, leaving 12 bases between the germline ends. The CDR3 length is 14 residues. Here the CDR3 DNA reads TGTGCCAGCAGCTTCCCCAACGCCGTCACTGAAGCTTTCTTT. Amino acids: CASSFPNAVTEAFF.

The chain uses TRBV9 and TRBJ2-4, with TRBD2 matching 7 bases. V shed 0 bases, J shed 4 bases, and the junction held 1 base outside the gene matches. Germline loops: CDR1 SGDLS, CDR2 YYNGEE. The CDR3 consists of 14 residues. CDR3 bases: TGTGCCAGCAGCGTAGGGGGAGGGAAAAACATTCAGTACTTC. Translated, it gives CASSVGGGKNIQYF.

There are many counts of this clonotype. This rearrangement joins TRBV5-1 to TRBJ2-7, with D maybe TRBD1 (7 bases). The CDR3 runs 16 residues. Trimming removed 5 bases at V and 4 bases at J, with 22 bases between. The V gene's germline CDR1 is SGHRS and CDR2 YFSETQ. CDR3 DNA: TGCGCCAGCAGGTTCGGTTTCGACAGGGCGGGGTACGAGCAGTACTTC. Protein sequence: CASRFGFDRAGYEQYF.

This clonotype has at least ten counts. The chain joins TRBV9 to TRBJ2-1, with no clear D. CDR1 is SGDLS, CDR2 YYNGEE, per germline. The ends were cut back, 0 bases at V and 7 bases at J, with 8 bases in the middle. The CDR3 totals 13 residues. CDR3 DNA: TGTGCCAGCAGCGTAGTGGAAAGAAATGAGCAGTTCTTC. Amino acids: CASSVVERNEQFF.